The 22 T cell receptor beta chains below all came from one sample that was sequenced in a study of T cells in Graves' hyperthyroidism and ophthalmopathy. The CDR3 regions of TCR beta were amplified from RNA transcripts. The HTBI primer set served for first-round RT-PCR of the TCR CDR3. TCRdb analysed the multiplex PCR reads with MiXCR anew, one entry per CDR3 protein. The table includes 690,000 or so distinct CDR3 sequences, about 19% detected once. Sequenced input: blood. These receptors were obtained from a woman aged 50 to 60 with Graves' hyperthyroidism that later progressed to Graves' ophthalmopathy.

This chain uses TRBV7-9 with TRBJ1-3; 9 bases align to TRBD1. This CDR3 has 19 residues. CDR1 and CDR2 (germline): SEHNR, FQNEAQ (reference sequence). Germline trimming cut 4 bases from V and 0 bases from J; bases unmatched to any gene: 13. CDR3 coding DNA: TGTGCCAGCAGCTCGGACCGGGACAGGGAACTGTTCTCTGGAAACACCATATATTTT. It translates to CASSSDRDRELFSGNTIYF.

This clonotype was seen only a few times. This sequence joins TRBV5-1 and TRBJ1-4; no reliable D call. The V and J ends lost 0 bases and 8 bases respectively, with 11 bases between them. The CDR3 is 14 amino acids. The germline V gene has CDR1 SGHRS and CDR2 YFSETQ. The CDR3 here is CASSLGVRSEKLFF. The CDR3 DNA sequence: TGCGCCAGCAGCTTGGGGGTCCGGTCGGAAAAACTGTTTTTT.

This chain joins TRBV29-1 and TRBJ2-1; TRBD2 matches 14 bases. The germline V gene has CDR1 SQVTM and CDR2 ANQGSEA. The CDR3 covers 14 residues. V was clipped by 5 bases and J by 7 bases; unmatched bases: 4. The CDR3 loop reads CSVKTSGGANEQFF. The CDR3 nucleotides read TGCAGCGTTAAGACTAGCGGGGGGGCTAATGAGCAGTTCTTC.

There are many counts of this clonotype. V gene TRBV2 combines with J gene TRBJ2-2; D unclear. The V end lost 6 bases, the J end lost 5 bases, and 19 bases lay between the germline ends. Germline CDR1 reads SNHLY; CDR2 reads FYNNEI. The CDR3 is 16 residues long. CDR3 DNA sequence: TGTGCCAGCAGCGAACGGGCTCGCGGCCTGACCGGGGAGCTGTTTTTT. This sequence encodes CASSERARGLTGELFF.

This clonotype came up a few times. The genes are TRBV2 and TRBJ2-7; D not certain. This CDR3 has 14 residues. V shed 1 base and J shed 2 bases, with 9 bases lying between them. Germline V gene lookup returns CDR1 SNHLY and CDR2 FYNNEI. The CDR3 coding sequence is TGTGCCAGCAGTGAAGAGGGAATCGCCTACGAGCAGTACTTC. Amino acids: CASSEEGIAYEQYF. Drawing the rest from reference TRBV2 and TRBJ2-7, the complete variable domain is EPEVTQTPSHQVTQMGQEVILRCVPISNHLYFYWYRQILGQKVEFLVSFYNNEISEKSEIFDDQFSVERPDGSNFTLKIRSTKLEDSAMYFCASSEEGIAYEQYFGPGTRLTVT.

The chain uses TRBV29-1 and TRBJ2-3; weak D call: TRBD2 (6 bases). CDR1 is SQVTM and CDR2 is ANQGSEA in the germline V gene. This CDR3 contains 14 residues. V lost 6 bases to trimming and J lost 1 base, with 14 bases between them. CDR3 protein: CSVKWPGGTDTQYF. The CDR3, as DNA: TGCAGCGTCAAGTGGCCGGGGGGCACAGATACGCAGTATTTT.

The chain has TRBV18 and TRBJ1-3; D not certain. The CDR3 is 14 amino acids. With 0 bases removed from V and 3 bases from J, the gap between germline ends came to 6 bases. The germline V gene has CDR1 KGHSH and CDR2 LQKENI. The CDR3 DNA reads TGTGCCAGCTCACCACCGTCCCTTGGAAACACCATATATTTT. It translates to CASSPPSLGNTIYF. Full variable domain (remainder filled in from reference TRBV18 and TRBJ1-3): NAGVMQNPRHLVRRRGQEARLRCSPMKGHSHVYWYRQLPEEGLKFMVYLQKENIIDESGMPKERFSAEFPKEGPSILRIQQVVRGDSAAYFCASSPPSLGNTIYFGEGSWLTVV.

The chain has TRBV5-6 and TRBJ1-1, with TRBD1 matching 9 bases. The CDR3 loop spans 14 amino acids. The J segment lost 11 bases and the V segment lost 0 bases, leaving 8 bases of the junction unmatched. From germline, CDR1 is SGHDT and CDR2 YYEEEE. In DNA, the CDR3 is TGTGCCAGCAGCTTGGCGGGGGACAGGGTTGGCGCTTTCTTT. This translates into CASSLAGDRVGAFF.

This clonotype showed up just a few times. CDR3 nucleotides: TGCGCCAGCAGCTTGCTCCCAGCGGGGGTCACCGGGGAGCTGTTTTTT. Its protein product is CASSLLPAGVTGELFF. The chain uses TRBV5-1 and TRBJ2-2; 8 bases are a match to TRBD2. CDR3 size: 16 residues. Germline V gene data show CDR1 as SGHRS and CDR2 as YFSETQ. V shed 1 base, J shed 4 bases, and the junction held 6 bases outside the gene matches.

At least ten counts were recorded for this clonotype. This rearrangement joins TRBV11-1 to TRBJ1-4, with no clear D. The CDR3 is 15 amino acids. V was cut by 4 bases and J by 7 bases, with 16 bases left in between. CDR1 and CDR2 from the germline V gene are SGHAT and FQDESV (reference sequence). The CDR3 loop reads CASSSRTSRGEKLFF. In DNA, the CDR3 is TGTGCCAGCAGCTCCCGGACCTCACGGGGTGAAAAACTGTTTTTT.

This clonotype was picked up a small number of times. The junction shows a germline mismatch at one end, possibly a read error. V usage is TRBV12-3 or TRBV12-4 and J usage is TRBJ1-5; 7 bases line up with TRBD1. The CDR3 length is 14 residues. CDR3 loop: CASSFDRVNRPQHF. Here the CDR3 DNA reads TGTGCCAGCAGTTTTGACAGGGTGAATCGGCCCCAGCATTTT.

This rearrangement joins TRBV7-9 to TRBJ2-7; D gene ambiguous. V lost 6 bases and J 0 bases, leaving 9 bases between the germline ends. The CDR3 length is 13 residues. Germline V gene lookup returns CDR1 SEHNR and CDR2 FQNEAQ (reference sequence). CDR3 amino acids: CASRGILSYEQYF. The CDR3 bases are TGTGCCAGCAGGGGGATCCTCTCCTACGAGCAGTACTTC.

The table lists this clonotype with many counts. V is TRBV5-1 and J is TRBJ2-2; D perhaps matches TRBD1 (6 bases). CDR1 is SGHRS and CDR2 is YFSETQ in the germline V gene. Trimming stripped 6 bases from V and 0 bases from J, with 12 bases between. The CDR3 consists of 15 residues. The CDR3 region is CASTLDRTNTGELFF. The CDR3 DNA follows: TGCGCCAGCACTCTAGACAGGACGAACACCGGGGAGCTGTTTTTT.

This clonotype was detected ten times or more. The gene calls are TRBV6-6 and TRBJ1-5; D not resolved. CDR3 length equals 13 residues. V lost 3 bases, J lost 6 bases, and 9 bases lay in between. Germline V gives CDR1 MNHNY, CDR2 SVGAGI (reference sequence). The CDR3 spells CASSYSGFQPQHF. As DNA, the CDR3 is TGTGCCAGCAGTTATTCGGGGTTTCAGCCCCAGCATTTT.

A few counts support this clonotype. The chain combines TRBV6-1 with TRBJ1-1; tentative D call: TRBD1 (5 bases). The V and J ends lost 6 bases and 4 bases respectively, with 18 bases between them. CDR1 is MNHNS, CDR2 SASEGT, per germline. There are 15 residues in the CDR3. In DNA, the CDR3 is TGTGCCAGCAGCGCGGCAGGGTATCGGGCCACTGAAGCTTTCTTT. The encoded protein is CASSAAGYRATEAFF.

The V gene is TRBV5-4, the J gene TRBJ2-5; no reliable D call. Germline CDR1 reads SGHNT; CDR2 reads YYREEE (reference sequence). With 5 bases removed from V and 0 bases from J, the gap between germline ends came to 5 bases. The CDR3 has 12 amino acids. The CDR3 here is CASRRDQETQYF. The CDR3 DNA follows: TGTGCCAGCAGAAGGGACCAAGAGACCCAGTACTTC.

This clonotype was picked up many times. The chain links TRBV3-1 to TRBJ1-5; D is uncertain. Germline assignment: CDR1 LGHDT and CDR2 YNNKEL (reference sequence). There are 17 residues in the CDR3. Trimming stripped 3 bases from V and 2 bases from J, with 17 bases between. The CDR3 here is CASSHGPPGGGNQPQHF. The CDR3 region has the DNA TGTGCCAGCAGCCATGGCCCACCGGGTGGCGGCAATCAGCCCCAGCATTTT.

The gene calls are TRBV5-1 and TRBJ2-3; D may be TRBD2 (5 bases). V lost 6 bases, J lost 4 bases, and 15 bases lay in between. The CDR3 consists of 14 residues. The germline CDR1 and CDR2 sequences are SGHRS and YFSETQ. The CDR3, as DNA: TGCGCCAGCACCGGAGCGTGGGGAGCAGATACGCAGTATTTT. Its protein product is CASTGAWGADTQYF.

The gene calls are TRBV6-1 and TRBJ2-7, with D tentatively TRBD1 (6 bases). Trimming removed 7 bases at V and 3 bases at J, with 19 bases between. The V gene's germline CDR1 is MNHNS and CDR2 SASEGT. The CDR3 length is 15 residues. CDR3 residues: CASTPPDRFIYEQYF. CDR3 bases: TGTGCCAGCACCCCCCCCGACAGGTTTATCTACGAGCAGTACTTC.

This clonotype was recorded at least ten times. The rearrangement links TRBV7-2 to TRBJ2-3; 11 positions agree with TRBD2. J was trimmed by 1 base and V by 5 bases; bases with no gene match: 8. The V gene's germline CDR1 is SGHTA and CDR2 FQGNSA. This CDR3 is 17 amino acids long. For the CDR3, the DNA is TGTGCCAGCAGCCCCCAGATTAGCGGGGGGGGCACAGATACGCAGTATTTT. It yields the protein CASSPQISGGGTDTQYF.

CDR3 DNA sequence: TGTGCCAGCAGCTTAGCGGGTTCAGGGAAGGACGAAAAACTGTTTTTT. It yields the protein CASSLAGSGKDEKLFF. V is TRBV7-9 and J is TRBJ1-4; a possible D gene is TRBD1 (5 bases). This CDR3 region has 16 residues. Germline-derived CDR1 and CDR2 are SEHNR and FQNEAQ (reference sequence). V lost 0 bases to trimming and J lost 8 bases, with 16 bases between them.

This clonotype was seen many times. The gene calls are TRBV3-1 and TRBJ1-6, with D perhaps TRBD1 (5 bases). Germline CDR1 LGHDT, CDR2 YNNKEL (reference sequence). V dropped 4 bases and J dropped 6 bases, with 10 bases sitting between them. The CDR3 sequence is 14 residues long. The CDR3 region is CASSPRQTNSPLHF. The CDR3 DNA is TGTGCCAGCAGCCCCCGACAGACTAATTCACCCCTCCACTTT.